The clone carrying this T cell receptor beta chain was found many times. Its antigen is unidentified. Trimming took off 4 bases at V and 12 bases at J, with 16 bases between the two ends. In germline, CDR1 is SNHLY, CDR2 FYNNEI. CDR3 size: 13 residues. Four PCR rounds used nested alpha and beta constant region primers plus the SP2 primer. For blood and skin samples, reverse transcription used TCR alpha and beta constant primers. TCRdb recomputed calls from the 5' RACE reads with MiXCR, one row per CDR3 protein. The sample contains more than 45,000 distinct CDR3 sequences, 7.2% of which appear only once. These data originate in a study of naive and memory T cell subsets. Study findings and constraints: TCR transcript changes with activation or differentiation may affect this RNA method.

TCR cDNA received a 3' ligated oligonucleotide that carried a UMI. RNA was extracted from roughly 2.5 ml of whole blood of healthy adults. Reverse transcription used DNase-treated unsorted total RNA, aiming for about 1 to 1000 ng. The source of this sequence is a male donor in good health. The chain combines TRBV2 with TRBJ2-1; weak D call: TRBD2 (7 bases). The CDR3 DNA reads TGTGCCAGCAGTGGGGTGACTAGCAGGGGGCAGTTCTTC. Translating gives CASSGVTSRGQFF.